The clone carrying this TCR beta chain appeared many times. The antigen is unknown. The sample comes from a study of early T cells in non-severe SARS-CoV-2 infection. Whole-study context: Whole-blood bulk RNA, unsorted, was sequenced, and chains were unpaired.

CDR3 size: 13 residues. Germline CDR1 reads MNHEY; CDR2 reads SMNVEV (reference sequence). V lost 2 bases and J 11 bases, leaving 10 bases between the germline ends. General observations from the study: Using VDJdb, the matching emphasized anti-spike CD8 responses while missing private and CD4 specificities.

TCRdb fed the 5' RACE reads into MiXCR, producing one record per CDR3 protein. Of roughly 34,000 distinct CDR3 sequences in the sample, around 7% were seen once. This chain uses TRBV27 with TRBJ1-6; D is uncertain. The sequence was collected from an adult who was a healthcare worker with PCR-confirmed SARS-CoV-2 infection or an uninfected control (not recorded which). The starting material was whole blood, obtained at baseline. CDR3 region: CASSLEGRAPLHF. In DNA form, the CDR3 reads TGTGCCAGCAGTTTAGAAGGGCGCGCACCCCTCCACTTT.